This record concerns one T cell receptor (beta chain) sequence. The J segment lost 8 bases and the V segment lost 7 bases, leaving 4 bases of the junction unmatched. Germline V gene data show CDR1 as LNHDA and CDR2 as SQIVND (reference sequence). The CDR3 is 12 amino acids. This sample stems from a study of blood T cell repertoires in COVID-19. Study-wide background: Sites in the United States, Italy and Spain provided acute and convalescent COVID-19 samples. Nucleic acid was either cDNA or gDNA, and it came from T cells, B-cell-depleted T cells, or PBMCs.

Original data processing: How many nucleated cells were present was estimated from reference gene primer amplification. Here immunoSEQ multiplex PCR was the method, and the copy in TCRdb shows in-frame clones only, minus some. V, J and clone size reflect that table, while D and trimming were determined from the DNA. This sample has approximately 130,000 clones, with about 90% found just once. The specimen was peripheral blood. The rearrangement links TRBV19 to TRBJ1-2; 10 nucleotides match TRBD1. The clonotype originates from a woman between 50 and 59 years old who had recovered from COVID-19. The CDR3, as DNA: TGTGCCAGTAACGACAGGGGGCAAGGCTACACCTTC. As protein: CASNDRGQGYTF.